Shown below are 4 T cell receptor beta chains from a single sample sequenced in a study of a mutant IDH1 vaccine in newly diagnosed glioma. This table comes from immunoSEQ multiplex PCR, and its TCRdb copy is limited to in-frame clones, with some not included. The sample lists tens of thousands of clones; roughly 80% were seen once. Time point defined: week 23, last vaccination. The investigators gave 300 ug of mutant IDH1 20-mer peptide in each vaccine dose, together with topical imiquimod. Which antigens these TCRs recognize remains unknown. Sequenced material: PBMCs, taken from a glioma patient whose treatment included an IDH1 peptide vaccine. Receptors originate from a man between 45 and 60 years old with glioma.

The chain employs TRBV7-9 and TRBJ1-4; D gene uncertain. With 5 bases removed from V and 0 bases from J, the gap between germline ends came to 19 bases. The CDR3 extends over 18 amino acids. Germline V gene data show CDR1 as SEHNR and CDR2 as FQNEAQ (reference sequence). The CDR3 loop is CASSPDPPDFTTNEKLFF. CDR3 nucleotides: TGTGCCAGCAGCCCAGATCCTCCCGATTTTACAACTAATGAAAAACTGTTTTTT.

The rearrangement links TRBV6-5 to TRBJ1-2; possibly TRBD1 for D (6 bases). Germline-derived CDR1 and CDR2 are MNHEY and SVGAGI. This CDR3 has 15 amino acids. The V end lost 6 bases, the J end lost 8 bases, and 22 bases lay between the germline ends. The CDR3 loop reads CASSLGAPRERGYTF. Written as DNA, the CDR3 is TGTGCCAGCAGCCTGGGGGCCCCTAGAGAAAGAGGCTACACCTTC.

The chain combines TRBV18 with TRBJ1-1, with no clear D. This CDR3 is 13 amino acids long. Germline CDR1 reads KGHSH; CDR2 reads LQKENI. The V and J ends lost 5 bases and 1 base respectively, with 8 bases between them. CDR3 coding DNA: TGTGCCAGCTCAACCGACACGAACACTGAAGCTTTCTTT. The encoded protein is CASSTDTNTEAFF.

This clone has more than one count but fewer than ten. As DNA, the CDR3 is TGTGCCAGCAGTTACGGTTACGCTGAAGCTTTCTTT. Translation: CASSYGYAEAFF. The V and J genes are TRBV6-5 and TRBJ1-1; D remains unclear. Germline CDR1 MNHEY, CDR2 SVGAGI. There are 12 residues in the CDR3. The V and J ends lost 2 bases and 6 bases respectively, with 7 bases between them.